This T cell receptor (beta chain) was documented in a study of T-cell memory formation after mild COVID-19. As for the study in general: TCR clusters largely stayed donor specific.

Using constant-segment primers, 5'RACE produced TCR alpha and TCR beta cDNA libraries carrying sample barcodes and UMIs. TCRdb analysed the 5' RACE reads with MiXCR anew, one entry per CDR3 protein. Of around 180,000 distinct CDR3 sequences detected, 18% appear once; the ten largest clones hold roughly 3.9%. This clonotype appeared a few times. With 0 bases removed from V and 8 bases from J, the gap between germline ends came to 13 bases. The germline V gene encodes CDR1 KGHSH and CDR2 LQKENI. This CDR3 spans 15 amino acids. The receptor's source is a man aged 18 to 30 who had mild COVID-19 (a few samples of this study predate the infection). Cell type and time point are not known. The specimen sequenced was PBMCs or a T cell subset sorted from them (not recorded which). The V and J genes are TRBV18 and TRBJ1-4, with D hard to call. The chain's CDR3 is CASSPPGSTLEKLFF. CDR3 sequence (DNA): TGTGCCAGCTCACCACCAGGTTCGACCCTCGAAAAACTGTTTTTT.